This entry concerns a single TCR beta chain. Its specificity is not known. In germline, CDR1 is SEHNR, CDR2 FQNEAQ (reference sequence). Trimming removed 1 base from V and 5 bases from J, with 14 bases in between. The CDR3 extends over 15 amino acids. This entry is derived from a study of blood T cells in healthy people across ages. Study-wide results and caveats: In long-lived donors, naive CD4+ cell counts and diversity exceeded those of aged donors.

The authors ran a second PCR of 7 to 11 cycles using a sample-barcoded 5' primer and a J-beta primer mix. A tag from a template-switch adaptor with 12 random nucleotides marked each cDNA molecule. In TCRdb, the 5' RACE reads were re-called with MiXCR into one record per CDR3 protein. The sample lists hundreds of thousands of distinct CDR3 sequences, around a quarter occurring once. The sample was also reused in another study, on T cells of mothers and their children. From that study: According to the study, all extracted RNA entered cDNA synthesis at roughly 1.5 ug per 15 ul. The study found slightly higher but non-significant overlap in related versus unrelated mother-child pairs.

The receptor comes from a boy younger than 10 in good health. This chain joins TRBV7-9 and TRBJ2-5, with no clear D. Sequenced: blood. The CDR3 DNA reads TGTGCCAGCAGCTTAGAGAAGGGTTGGCAGGAGACCCAGTACTTC. Protein sequence: CASSLEKGWQETQYF.